This is a list of T cell receptor beta chains from one sample in a study of tumor-infiltrating lymphocytes in localized non-small cell lung cancer. TCRdb's table, derived via immunoSEQ multiplex PCR, lists solely in-frame clones and lacks some. The repertoire holds about 16,000 clones, more than 60% seen once, with around 6.3% in the top ten. The sequencing sample was made of lung tumor tissue. All receptors derive from a human donor with non-small cell lung cancer. CDR3s include the opening cysteine and the closing phenylalanine or tryptophan. The D gene is left open where the match is weak. Clone size is given for some rows only: seen once, a few or many times, or a class if the clone is expanded.

j_call v_call clone_size d_call cdr3_nt cdr3_aa
TRBJ2-7 TRBV19 NA TRBD1 TGTGCCAGTAGTAGATCGACAGGGCGGGCATACGAGCAGTACTTC CASSRSTGRAYEQYF
TRBJ1-1 TRBV7-3 once NA TGTGCCAGCAGCTTAAGCGGCATGAACACTGAAGCTTTCTTT CASSLSGMNTEAFF
TRBJ1-1 TRBV9 few TRBD1 TGTGCCAGCAGCAATTCCGGGACAGGAGGCACTGAAGCTTTCTTT CASSNSGTGGTEAFF
TRBJ1-2 TRBV6-5 NA TRBD1 TGTGCCAGCAGTTACCAGATTGGGACAGTAACTGGCTACACCTTC CASSYQIGTVTGYTF
TRBJ1-2 TRBV5-1 few TRBD1 TGCGCCAGCAGCTTCCGAGGGACAGGAGCTAACTATGGCTACACCTTC CASSFRGTGANYGYTF
TRBJ2-7 TRBV20-1 NA NA TGCAGTGCTGGACCAGGCTACGAGCAGTACTTC CSAGPGYEQYF
TRBJ1-1 TRBV6-5 NA NA TGTGCCAGCAGCACGGGGACCAACACTGAAGCTTTCTTT CASSTGTNTEAFF
TRBJ1-1 TRBV6-5 medium-sized TRBD1 TGTGCCAGCAGTTACGGGACAGGGCTTGAAGCTTTCTTT CASSYGTGLEAFF
TRBJ2-7 TRBV10-3 NA TRBD2 TGTGCCATCAGTGCCGGGACTAGCGGGAGGGGCCCGGCGGGTGAGCAGTACTTC CAISAGTSGRGPAGEQYF
TRBJ1-1 TRBV6-5 NA TRBD1 TGTGCCAGCAGTTACTCGAGACAGGGTCATGAAGCTTTCTTT CASSYSRQGHEAFF
TRBJ2-5 TRBV27 NA TRBD1 TGTGCCAGCGCTGCCGGACAGGGGTCTCAAGAGACCCAGTACTTC CASAAGQGSQETQYF
TRBJ1-5 TRBV7-9 NA TRBD1 TGTGCCAGCAGCTTTGACAGGGACCAGCCCCAGCATTTT CASSFDRDQPQHF
TRBJ2-1 TRBV9 NA NA TGTGCCAGCAGCGTAGCTACGACAGCCCTTCCCGTTCAAGAGCAGTTCTTC CASSVATTALPVQEQFF
TRBJ2-7 TRBV11-2 NA NA TGTGCCAGCAGCTTAGGATCCCACTACGAGCAGTACTTC CASSLGSHYEQYF
TRBJ2-7 TRBV11-2 NA NA TGTGCCAGCAGCTTAGACGGGGGCGTTGTCGGCGAGCAGTACTTC CASSLDGGVVGEQYF
TRBJ1-1 TRBV21-1 NA NA TGTGCCAGGACAGGAGAGATGAACACTGAAGCTTTCTTT CARTGEMNTEAFF
TRBJ2-5 TRBV7-2 NA NA TGTGCCAGCAGCTTAATGTCTGGACAAGAGACCCAGTACTTC CASSLMSGQETQYF
TRBJ2-3 TRBV29-1 NA NA TGCAGCGTTGTCGGGGGCCTCACAGATACGCAGTATTTT CSVVGGLTDTQYF
TRBJ2-1 TRBV11-3 NA TRBD2 TGTGCCAGCAGCTTCAGCGGGGGCTCCTACAATGAGCAGTTCTTC CASSFSGGSYNEQFF
TRBJ1-1 TRBV2 NA TRBD1 TGTGCCAGCAGCCGGGACAGGGGGGGGAACACTGAAGCTTTCTTT CASSRDRGGNTEAFF
TRBJ1-1 TRBV6-6 NA NA TGTGCCAGCAGTCCTCCTACAGGGCTGAACACTGAAGCTTTCTTT CASSPPTGLNTEAFF
TRBJ2-1 TRBV18 NA TRBD2 TGTGCCAGCTCACTAACCAGCGGGAGAGAAGTAGGTGAGCAGTTCTTC CASSLTSGREVGEQFF
TRBJ1-1 TRBV7-9 NA NA TGTGCCAGCAGCTCCTACCCTCCGAACACTGAAGCTTTCTTT CASSSYPPNTEAFF
TRBJ2-3 TRBV5-1 NA NA TGCGCCAGCCGTGAAGGAACCCTCACAGATACGCAGTATTTT CASREGTLTDTQYF
TRBJ2-5 TRBV18 once TRBD2 TGTGCCAGCTCACCACGGTCAGCGGGAGGGCCGGAGACCCAGTACTTC CASSPRSAGGPETQYF
TRBJ1-2 TRBV6-5 NA TRBD1 TGTGCCAGCAGTTACTCTGCCGGGACAGTTCATGGCTACACCTTC CASSYSAGTVHGYTF
TRBJ1-1 TRBV10-1 NA NA TGCGCCAGCAGTCACCTCCCGAACACTGAAGCTTTCTTT CASSHLPNTEAFF
TRBJ1-5 TRBV30 once NA TGTGCCTGGAGCGTAACCGGGACTAGCAATCAGCCCCAGCATTTT CAWSVTGTSNQPQHF
TRBJ1-1 TRBV7-9 NA NA TGTGCCAGCAGCTTCCCCGACGCCAGAGGCACTGAAGCTTTCTTT CASSFPDARGTEAFF
TRBJ2-1 TRBV16 NA NA TGTGCCAGCAGCCAATCGGGTGAGCCTGGCCCTTACAATGAGCAGTTCTTC CASSQSGEPGPYNEQFF
TRBJ1-4 TRBV7-2 NA NA TGTGCCAGCAGCTTAAGGGGGGGGCGCGTTGAAAAACTGTTTTTT CASSLRGGRVEKLFF
TRBJ1-1 TRBV7-3 NA TRBD1 TGTGCCAGCAGCTTACAGGGGGCTTCTGAAGCTTTCTTT CASSLQGASEAFF
TRBJ2-7 TRBV15 once NA TGTGCCACCAGCAGAGATCTTGCAGGGTACGAGCAGTACTTC CATSRDLAGYEQYF
TRBJ2-3 TRBV11-3 NA NA TGTGCCAGCAGCTTTCAGAGGGCAGATACGCAGTATTTT CASSFQRADTQYF
TRBJ1-1 TRBV6-5 NA NA TGTGCCAGCAGTTATGGCGGGGGCGGGTTTGGGACTGAAGCTTTCTTT CASSYGGGGFGTEAFF
TRBJ1-3 TRBV7-9 NA NA TGTGCCAGCAGCCTACCCTCCAGACACATCTCTGGAAACACCATATATTTT CASSLPSRHISGNTIYF
TRBJ1-1 TRBV6-5 NA NA TGTGCCAGCAGTTTCGACAGTTTGGCCACTGAAGCTTTCTTT CASSFDSLATEAFF
TRBJ1-2 TRBV5-5 few NA TGTGCCAGCAGCCCCAGCGGCAATAACTATGGCTACACCTTC CASSPSGNNYGYTF
TRBJ1-6 TRBV6-1 few NA TGTGCCAGCAGCGCCGGTCCCTATAATTCACCCCTCCACTTT CASSAGPYNSPLHF
TRBJ2-7 TRBV6-5 NA NA TGTGCCAGCAGTTACTTGGCAGGGACGTCGAACGAGCAGTACTTC CASSYLAGTSNEQYF